A single TCR beta chain is shown here with its context. The treatment denotes: around 19 received Ad26.COV2.S at low or high dose, single or two shots; 5 received placebo; per-sample allocation not given. Specimen acquisition occurred on day 63 following the initial vaccine or placebo injection. The data were taken from a study of Ad26.COV2.S vaccination and SARS-CoV-2 variants. Sequencing used immunoSEQ multiplex PCR; TCRdb keeps in-frame clones, though not all of them. The sample lists roughly 500,000 clones, around 88% occurring once. There are 13 residues in the CDR3. CDR1 is LNHDA, CDR2 SQIVND, per germline (reference sequence). V dropped 2 bases and J dropped 1 base, with 2 bases sitting between them.

The material was peripheral blood, obtained in a trial of Ad26.COV2.S vaccine versus placebo. The chain carries TRBV19 and TRBJ2-2; D is unresolved. The TCR originated in a person aged 18-60 years who received the Ad26.COV2.S COVID-19 vaccine or a placebo. CDR3 DNA: TGTGCCAGTAGTATATGGAACACCGGGGAGCTGTTTTTT. Its protein is CASSIWNTGELFF.